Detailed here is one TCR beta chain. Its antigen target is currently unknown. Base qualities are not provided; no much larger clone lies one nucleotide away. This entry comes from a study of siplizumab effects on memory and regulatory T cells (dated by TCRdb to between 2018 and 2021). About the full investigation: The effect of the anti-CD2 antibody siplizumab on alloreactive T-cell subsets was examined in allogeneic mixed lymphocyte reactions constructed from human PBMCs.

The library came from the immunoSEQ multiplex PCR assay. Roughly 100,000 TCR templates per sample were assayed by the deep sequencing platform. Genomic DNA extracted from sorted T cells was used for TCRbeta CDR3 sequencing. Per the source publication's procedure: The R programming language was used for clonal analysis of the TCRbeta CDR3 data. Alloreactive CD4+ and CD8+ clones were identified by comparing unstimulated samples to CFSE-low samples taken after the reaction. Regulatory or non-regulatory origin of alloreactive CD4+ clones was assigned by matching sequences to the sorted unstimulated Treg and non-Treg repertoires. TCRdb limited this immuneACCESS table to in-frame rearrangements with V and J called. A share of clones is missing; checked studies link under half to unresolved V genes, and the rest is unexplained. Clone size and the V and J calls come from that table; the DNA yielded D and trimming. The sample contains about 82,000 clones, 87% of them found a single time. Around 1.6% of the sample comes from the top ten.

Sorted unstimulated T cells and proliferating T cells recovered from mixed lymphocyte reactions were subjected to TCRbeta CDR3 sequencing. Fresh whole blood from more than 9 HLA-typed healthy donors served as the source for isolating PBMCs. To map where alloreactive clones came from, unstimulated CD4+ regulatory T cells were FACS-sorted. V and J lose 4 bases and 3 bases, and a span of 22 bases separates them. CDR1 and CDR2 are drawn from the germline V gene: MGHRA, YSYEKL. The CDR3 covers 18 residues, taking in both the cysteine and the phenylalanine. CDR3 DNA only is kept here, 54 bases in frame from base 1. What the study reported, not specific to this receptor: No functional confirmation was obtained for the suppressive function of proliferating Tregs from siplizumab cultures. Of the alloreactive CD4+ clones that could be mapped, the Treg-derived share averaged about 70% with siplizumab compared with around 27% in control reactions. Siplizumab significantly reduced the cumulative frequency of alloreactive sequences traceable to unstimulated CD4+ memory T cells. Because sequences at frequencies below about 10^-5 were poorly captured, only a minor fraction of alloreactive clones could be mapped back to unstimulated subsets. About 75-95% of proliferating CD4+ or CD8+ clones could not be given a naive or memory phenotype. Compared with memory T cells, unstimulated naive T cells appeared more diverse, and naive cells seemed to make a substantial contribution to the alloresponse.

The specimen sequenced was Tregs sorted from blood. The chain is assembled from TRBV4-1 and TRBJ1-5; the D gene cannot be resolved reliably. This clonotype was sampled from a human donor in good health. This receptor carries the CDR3 CASSLQFGVQVNNQPQHF. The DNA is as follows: TGCGCCAGCAGCCTACAATTCGGGGTTCAGGTCAACAATCAGCCCCAGCATTTT.